Following are 10 T cell receptor beta chains from one sample sequenced in a study of blood T cell repertoires in COVID-19. Clones were sequenced by immunoSEQ multiplex PCR, and TCRdb holds only the in-frame ones, with some missing. The sample has roughly 140,000 clones, 84% seen once. Material: PBMCs or T cells enriched from blood (not recorded which). These receptors were obtained from a man between 50 and 59 years old who had recovered from COVID-19.

This clone was seen a few times. J is TRBJ1-2 and V is TRBV19, with D possibly being TRBD1 (6 bases). Germline-derived CDR1 and CDR2 are LNHDA and SQIVND (reference sequence). The CDR3 spans 15 residues. Trimming took off 4 bases at V and 4 bases at J, with 16 bases between the two ends. The CDR3 sequence: CASSNPGQALYGYTF. CDR3 nucleotides: TGTGCCAGTAGTAACCCGGGACAAGCTCTCTATGGCTACACCTTC.

This clone showed up just once. The V gene is TRBV9, the J gene TRBJ1-3; no clear D gene. This CDR3 comprises 17 residues. The ends were cut back, 0 bases at V and 0 bases at J, with 13 bases in the middle. CDR1 is SGDLS, CDR2 YYNGEE, per germline. This CDR3 is CASSVDARAGSGNTIYF. The CDR3 DNA reads as TGTGCCAGCAGCGTAGACGCGAGGGCAGGCTCTGGAAACACCATATATTTT. The variable domain in full, with the rest retrieved from reference TRBV9 and TRBJ1-3, is DSGVTQTPKHLITATGQRVTLRCSPRSGDLSVYWYQQSLDQGLQFLIQYYNGEERAKGNILERFSAQQFPDLHSELNLSSLELGDSALYFCASSVDARAGSGNTIYFGEGSWLTVV.

The chain uses TRBV14 and TRBJ2-7; D possibly corresponds to TRBD1 (5 bases). This CDR3 spans 14 amino acids. The germline gives CDR1 SGHDN, CDR2 FVKESK. Trimming left V 0 bases short and J 6 bases short, with 12 bases between. CDR3 sequence (DNA): TGTGCCAGCAGCCAAGATTATAGGGGTACCGAGCAGTACTTC. Translation: CASSQDYRGTEQYF.

The chain combines TRBV5-8 with TRBJ1-1; 10 bases are shared with TRBD1. The germline V gene encodes CDR1 SGHTS and CDR2 YDEGEE. V shed 1 base and J 4 bases; nucleotides not matched to a gene: 7. This CDR3 region has 16 residues. The CDR3 nucleotides are TGTGCCAGCAGCTTGACCCCGGGACAGGGGAGCACTGAAGCTTTCTTT. Protein: CASSLTPGQGSTEAFF.

The V call is TRBV12-3 or TRBV12-4, the J call TRBJ2-7; D remains ambiguous. The CDR3 is 12 residues long. The V and J ends lost 5 bases and 2 bases respectively, with 7 bases between them. Written as DNA, the CDR3 is TGTGCCAGCAGTCCCCGAGCCTACGAGCAGTACTTC. This gives the protein CASSPRAYEQYF.

This clone was found once. The V gene is TRBV7-9, the J gene TRBJ2-3, with D maybe TRBD2 (5 bases). The CDR3 has 15 amino acids. Germline CDR1 reads SEHNR; CDR2 reads FQNEAQ (reference sequence). The germline V and J ends were trimmed by 5 bases and 1 base, with 13 bases remaining between them. The CDR3, as DNA: TGTGCCAGCAGCCCAAGACTGAGGGGCACAGATACGCAGTATTTT. Its translation: CASSPRLRGTDTQYF. Full variable domain (remainder filled in from reference TRBV7-9 and TRBJ2-3): DTGVSQNPRHKITKRGQNVTFRCDPISEHNRLYWYRQTLGQGPEFLTYFQNEAQLEKSRLLSDRFSAERPKGSFSTLEIQRTEQGDSAMYLCASSPRLRGTDTQYFGPGTRLTVL.

This clone was picked up a small number of times. The V gene is TRBV5-1, the J gene TRBJ2-7, with TRBD1 matching 10 bases. This CDR3 region has 14 residues. Germline trimming cut 1 base from V and 7 bases from J; bases unmatched to any gene: 5. Germline V gene lookup returns CDR1 SGHRS and CDR2 YFSETQ. CDR3 DNA: TGCGCCAGCAGCTTGAGACAGGGGGCTGGTGAGCAGTACTTC. Its translation: CASSLRQGAGEQYF.

The chain uses TRBV11-2 and TRBJ2-7, with D tentatively TRBD2 (6 bases). CDR1 is SGHAT, CDR2 FQNNGV, per germline. The CDR3 sequence is 14 residues long. Deletions cut 7 bases from V and 0 bases from J, with 13 bases between. The CDR3 sequence: CASNSRGSSYEQYF. CDR3 DNA sequence: TGTGCCAGCAACAGCCGGGGGAGCTCCTACGAGCAGTACTTC.

This chain joins TRBV2 and TRBJ2-2, with D perhaps TRBD1 (5 bases). V was pared by 5 bases and J by 7 bases, with 11 bases between. Germline lookup yields CDR1 SNHLY and CDR2 FYNNEI. This CDR3 comprises 13 residues. CDR3 amino acids: CASSIGAIGELFF. The CDR3, as DNA: TGTGCCAGCAGTATAGGGGCGATCGGGGAGCTGTTTTTT.

V and J are TRBV6-5 and TRBJ1-2; 8 nucleotides agree with TRBD1. With 6 bases clipped from V and 5 bases from J, the junction kept 11 bases outside the gene matches. The CDR3 covers 15 residues. The germline V gene has CDR1 MNHEY and CDR2 SVGAGI. Here the CDR3 DNA reads TGTGCCAGCAGACCTCGGACAGGGTTGGGGTATGGCTACACCTTC. It yields the protein CASRPRTGLGYGYTF.